These T cell receptor beta chains were read from a single sample in a study of blood T cell repertoires in COVID-19. The protocol was immunoSEQ multiplex PCR, while the TCRdb copy is restricted to in-frame clones and leaves out a portion. The data hold approximately 160,000 clones, with approximately 84% observed a single time. Sequenced: peripheral blood. Receptors originate from a middle-aged man who had recovered from COVID-19. The CDR3 runs from the conserved cysteine through the conserved F or W. D genes are given only for firm matches. Clone size appears in some rows only: once, few, many, or a class for an expanded clone.

j_gene,d_gene,abundance,len,v_gene,CDR3nt,CDR3aa
TRBJ2-1,TRBD2,NA,11,TRBV7-2,TGTGCCAGCAGCCGGGGACTAGAGCAGTTCTTC,CASSRGLEQFF
TRBJ1-2,TRBD1,NA,15,TRBV3-1/TRBV3-2,TGTGCCAGCAGCCATCGGACAGGGGGCTTAGATGGCTACACCTTC,CASSHRTGGLDGYTF
TRBJ2-7,NA,NA,15,TRBV6-4,TGTGCCAGCAGTGACAGGAACAGAGCAACCTACGAGCAGTACTTC,CASSDRNRATYEQYF
TRBJ2-3,NA,NA,12,TRBV24-1,TGTGCCACCGCAGGCGTCACAGATACGCAGTATTTT,CATAGVTDTQYF
TRBJ2-1,NA,few,17,TRBV4-3,TGCGCCAGCAGCCCGATTACGGGCAGGGGGGTCACCAATGAGCAGTTCTTC,CASSPITGRGVTNEQFF
TRBJ2-5,TRBD2,NA,18,TRBV3-1/TRBV3-2,TGTGCCAGCAGCCCCGTCACGGAACTAGCGGGGAACCAAGAGACCCAGTACTTC,CASSPVTELAGNQETQYF
TRBJ2-1,TRBD2,NA,15,TRBV11-3,TGTGCCAGCAGCTTACGTCTAGCGGCGTACAATGAGCAGTTCTTC,CASSLRLAAYNEQFF
TRBJ1-5,NA,NA,15,TRBV28,TGTGCCAGCAGTCCAGAAACGGGGGGCAATCAGCCCCAGCATTTT,CASSPETGGNQPQHF
TRBJ2-7,TRBD2,NA,14,TRBV2,TGTGCCAGCAGTGAAATGCGGGAGCAAGGGAAGCAGTACTTC,CASSEMREQGKQYF
TRBJ1-3,NA,NA,15,TRBV7-9,TGTGCCAGCAGCTTAGTGCAGGGGACTGGAAACACCATATATTTT,CASSLVQGTGNTIYF
TRBJ2-2,TRBD2,NA,16,TRBV7-9,TGTGCCAGCAGCCCAGGGACTAGCGGGTACACCGGGGAGCTGTTTTTT,CASSPGTSGYTGELFF
TRBJ1-2,TRBD1,NA,15,TRBV9,TGTGCCAGCAGCCACGGGACAGGAGGAAACTATGGCTACACCTTC,CASSHGTGGNYGYTF
TRBJ2-6,NA,NA,15,TRBV3-1/TRBV3-2,TGTGCCAGCAGCCAAGTACACTCTGGGGCCAACGTCCTGACTTTC,CASSQVHSGANVLTF
TRBJ2-3,TRBD2,NA,16,TRBV7-9,TGTGCCAGCAGCTTTTTTCGGACTAGCATGACAGATACGCAGTATTTT,CASSFFRTSMTDTQYF
TRBJ2-1,NA,NA,15,TRBV5-5,TGTGCCAGCAGCGGCGGGCGGGCTTTAGGGAATGAGCAGTTCTTC,CASSGGRALGNEQFF
TRBJ2-3,NA,once,15,TRBV28,TGTGCCAGCAGGGTGCGTGGGGGGTATGCAGATACGCAGTATTTT,CASRVRGGYADTQYF
TRBJ2-2,NA,many,14,TRBV6-5,TGTGCCAGCAGTTCGGGGACTGTAACCGGGGAGCTGTTTTTT,CASSSGTVTGELFF
TRBJ1-1,TRBD1,NA,15,TRBV19,TGTGCCAGTAGTATGCCCGGCGCAGGGGGTGCTGAAGCTTTCTTT,CASSMPGAGGAEAFF
TRBJ2-1,TRBD2,NA,14,TRBV6-5,TGTGCCAGCAGTCGGGACTACCCACTCAATGAGCAGTTCTTC,CASSRDYPLNEQFF
TRBJ2-3,TRBD1,NA,16,TRBV24-1,TGTGCCACCAGCGATACCCGGGACAGGGGCACAGATACGCAGTATTTT,CATSDTRDRGTDTQYF
TRBJ2-7,TRBD2,NA,17,TRBV5-6,TGTGCCAGCAGCCTGGGACTAGCGGGAGGGCGGTACTACGAGCAGTACTTC,CASSLGLAGGRYYEQYF
TRBJ2-7,TRBD1,NA,14,TRBV28,TGTGCCAGCACCAATCCGGACAGGGCGTACGAGCAGTACTTC,CASTNPDRAYEQYF
TRBJ2-2,NA,NA,19,TRBV19,TGTGCCAGCTTCCCCTGGGTCCGGGACACCCCGATCAACACCGGGGAGCTGTTTTTT,CASFPWVRDTPINTGELFF
TRBJ2-3,TRBD1,NA,15,TRBV28,TGTGCCAGCAGGAATTCCGGGACAGGGGGCGATACGCAGTATTTT,CASRNSGTGGDTQYF
TRBJ2-2,NA,few,13,TRBV6-5,TGTGCCAGCAGTCTGACGGGAATCGGGGAGCTGTTTTTT,CASSLTGIGELFF
TRBJ2-5,NA,NA,15,TRBV7-7,TGTGCTAGCAGCTTAGGGGGGACATTTCAAGAGACCCAGTACTTC,CASSLGGTFQETQYF
TRBJ1-5,NA,NA,17,TRBV12-2,TGTGCAAGTCGACCCCCTCCTGTACTTGATAGCAATCAGCCCCAGCATTTT,CASRPPPVLDSNQPQHF
TRBJ2-1,TRBD2,NA,16,TRBV7-8,TGTGCCAGCAGCTCGGGGGGGGAGGTTTCCTACAATGAGCAGTTCTTC,CASSSGGEVSYNEQFF
TRBJ2-7,NA,NA,10,TRBV29-1,TGCAGCGCTGGGGGGAACGAGCAGTACTTC,CSAGGNEQYF
TRBJ2-7,NA,NA,14,TRBV7-8,TGTGCCAGCAGCTTAGAGATAGGGGGCTACGAGCAGTACTTC,CASSLEIGGYEQYF
TRBJ1-1,NA,once,16,TRBV29-1,TGCAGCGTCTTCTCCGGGACATCTCTCGTCTCGACTGAAGCTTTCTTT,CSVFSGTSLVSTEAFF
TRBJ2-2,NA,NA,11,TRBV27,TGTGCCAGCTCCATCACCGGGGAGCTGTTTTTT,CASSITGELFF
TRBJ1-3,TRBD1,NA,15,TRBV7-9,TGTGCCAGCAGCTTGCAGGGGGGCTCTGGAAACACCATATATTTT,CASSLQGGSGNTIYF
TRBJ2-2,NA,NA,13,TRBV16,TGTGCCAGCAGCCGAAATAGGGGTGCCGAGCTGTTTTTT,CASSRNRGAELFF
TRBJ2-1,TRBD2,NA,18,TRBV28,TGTGCCAGCAGTTCCCCCGGGGGTAGCGGGAGATCCTACAATGAGCAGTTCTTC,CASSSPGGSGRSYNEQFF
TRBJ2-1,TRBD2,NA,17,TRBV9,TGTGCCAGCAGCGGATCCTCACTAGCGGGACTGTACAATGAGCAGTTCTTC,CASSGSSLAGLYNEQFF
TRBJ1-1,NA,NA,12,TRBV3-1/TRBV3-2,TGTGCCAGCAGCCAATCCTCCGCTGAGGCTTTCTTT,CASSQSSAEAFF
TRBJ2-7,TRBD2,NA,14,TRBV25-1,TGTGCCAGCAGTGCCTGGGGAGGGACCTACGAGCAGTACTTC,CASSAWGGTYEQYF
TRBJ1-3,NA,NA,13,TRBV12-3/TRBV12-4,TGTGCCAGCAGTTTAAAGATGGCGGCTGATCGGTATTTT,CASSLKMAADRYF